One sample yielded the 4 T cell receptor beta chains listed below, sequenced in a study of cytomegalovirus exposure and HLA in healthy donors. PCR involved 60 Vbeta and 13 Jbeta primers. Only in-frame clones appear in the TCRdb table, and some are missing; sequencing was by immunoSEQ multiplex PCR. The repertoire holds under 150,000 clones, with about 59% as singletons. Material for sequencing was PBMCs. The source is a middle-aged woman in good health and CMV-seropositive.

V usage is TRBV14 and J usage is TRBJ1-1; 7 bases are shared with TRBD1. The CDR3 runs to 13 residues. Germline lookup yields CDR1 SGHDN and CDR2 FVKESK. V was pared by 0 bases and J by 7 bases, with 2 bases of the junction left unmatched. The CDR3 here is CASSQDHRGEAFF. The CDR3 bases are TGTGCCAGCAGCCAAGATCACAGGGGTGAAGCTTTCTTT.

The chain recombines TRBV9 with TRBJ1-1; D perhaps matches TRBD1 (6 bases). The V gene lost 0 bases and the J gene lost 1 base, with 16 bases spanning the gap. The length of the CDR3 is 17 residues. From germline, CDR1 is SGDLS and CDR2 YYNGEE. In DNA form, the CDR3 reads TGTGCCAGCAGCGTAGTTGATCGGGGGGGCCGGAACACTGAAGCTTTCTTT. Protein: CASSVVDRGGRNTEAFF.

This sequence joins TRBV5-5 and TRBJ1-4; weak D call: TRBD1 (5 bases). The CDR3 is 16 residues long. The V end lost 4 bases, the J end lost 1 base, and 14 bases lay between the germline ends. Germline V gene sequence: CDR1 SGHKS, CDR2 YYEKEE (reference sequence). The CDR3: CASSGGWGVTNEKLFF. The CDR3 DNA sequence: TGTGCCAGCAGCGGTGGATGGGGGGTAACTAATGAAAAACTGTTTTTT.

This clone has just a few counts. The chain combines TRBV19 with TRBJ2-7; 7 bases map to TRBD2. The V segment lost 7 bases and the J segment 3 bases; nucleotides outside the gene matches: 9. The CDR3 has 14 amino acids. Germline CDR1 LNHDA, CDR2 SQIVND (reference sequence). The CDR3 region is CASKPLAEGYEQYF. DNA for the CDR3: TGTGCCAGTAAACCCCTAGCGGAGGGCTACGAGCAGTACTTC.